The 5 T cell receptor beta chains presented below share a single source sample, sequenced in a study of blood T cell repertoires in COVID-19. Only in-frame clones appear in the TCRdb table, and some are missing; sequencing was by immunoSEQ multiplex PCR. The data show 25,000 to 35,000 clones, roughly 80% seen once. The specimen was peripheral blood. Receptor source: a woman in her sixties or seventies with active or convalescent COVID-19.

The chain has TRBV19 and TRBJ1-4; 8 positions match TRBD1. Germline trimming cut 5 bases from V and 7 bases from J; bases unmatched to any gene: 12. Germline V CDR1 and CDR2: LNHDA, SQIVND (reference sequence). The CDR3 consists of 16 residues. CDR3 protein: CASSALHSTGVEKLFF. The CDR3 DNA reads as TGTGCCAGTAGTGCCTTACACTCGACAGGGGTTGAAAAACTGTTTTTT.

This chain links TRBV5-5 with TRBJ1-4; perhaps TRBD1 as D (6 bases). Trimming cost V 0 bases and J 2 bases, with 8 bases left between them. In germline, CDR1 is SGHKS, CDR2 YYEKEE (reference sequence). The CDR3 runs to 15 residues. CDR3 nucleotide sequence: TGTGCCAGCAGCTTGGGTACAGGGACTAATGAAAAACTGTTTTTT. This encodes CASSLGTGTNEKLFF.

The rearrangement uses TRBV14 and TRBJ1-6; unclear D gene. Trimming stripped 2 bases from V and 7 bases from J, with 18 bases between. The germline V gene encodes CDR1 SGHDN and CDR2 FVKESK. The CDR3 sequence is 17 residues long. CDR3 residues: CASSQSLLRSQNSPLHF. In DNA form, the CDR3 reads TGTGCCAGCAGCCAATCTTTATTACGGTCCCAAAATTCACCCCTCCACTTT.

The chain is built from TRBV19 and TRBJ1-5; the D gene is possibly TRBD1 (6 bases). CDR3 length: 17 residues. V lost 0 bases to trimming and J lost 5 bases, with 17 bases between them. From germline, CDR1 is LNHDA and CDR2 SQIVND (reference sequence). This chain's CDR3 is CASSIDTQGQGYQPQHF. The CDR3 DNA is TGTGCCAGTAGTATAGATACCCAGGGGCAGGGTTATCAGCCCCAGCATTTT.

This chain's CDR3 is CASSPTGFYGYTF. DNA of the CDR3: TGTGCCAGCAGTCCAACAGGGTTCTATGGCTACACCTTC. This chain uses TRBV12-3 or TRBV12-4 with TRBJ1-2; tentatively, D is TRBD1 (6 bases). V was trimmed by 5 bases and J by 4 bases, leaving 11 bases between them. The CDR3 has 13 residues.